This T cell receptor (beta chain) was found in a study of blood T cell repertoires in COVID-19. Study context: The origin of the acute and convalescent COVID-19 samples was the United States, Italy and Spain. Sources were T cells, B-cell-depleted T cells, or PBMCs; the material itself was cDNA or gDNA.

As processed by the authors: Reference gene primer amplification yielded estimated nucleated cell counts. TCRdb's copy holds only in-frame clones and misses some; the assay was immunoSEQ multiplex PCR. That table furnishes V, J and clone size, whereas the DNA furnished D and trimming. The sample consists of some 80,000 clones, 80% to 90% of them appearing once. Trimming shortened V by 4 bases and J by 4 bases, and 8 bases separated the two germline ends. Per the germline V gene, CDR1 is SEHNR and CDR2 is FQNEAQ (reference sequence). The CDR3 contains 13 residues. This clone was seen only once. The clonotype originates from a human donor in a cohort sampled during active COVID-19. The rearrangement links TRBV7-9 to TRBJ2-1; tentative D call: TRBD2 (5 bases). Sequenced material: peripheral blood. The CDR3 sequence is CASSSTRYNEQFF. DNA of the CDR3: TGTGCCAGCAGCTCCACTAGGTACAATGAGCAGTTCTTC. The whole variable domain, remainder taken from reference TRBV7-9 and TRBJ2-1, is DTGVSQNPRHKITKRGQNVTFRCDPISEHNRLYWYRQTLGQGPEFLTYFQNEAQLEKSRLLSDRFSAERPKGSFSTLEIQRTEQGDSAMYLCASSSTRYNEQFFGPGTRLTVL.